The 28 T cell receptor beta chains presented below share a single source sample, sequenced in a study of early T cells in non-severe SARS-CoV-2 infection (dated by TCRdb to the early 2020s). The library was generated by 5' RACE. Sequencing relied on a NextSeq 500. Starting from the raw public reads, TCRdb applied fastp trimming at Q25, assembled clones with MiXCR and retained in-frame beta chains. Here each entry gathers all rows of one CDR3 protein and keeps the most common genes and DNA. In all, the sample holds under 70,000 distinct CDR3 sequences, and 13% of those were seen once. Roughly 9.3% of the sample comes from the top ten. This specimen consisted of whole blood, obtained at baseline. Receptors originate from an adult who was a healthcare worker with PCR-confirmed SARS-CoV-2 infection or an uninfected control (not recorded which).

The V gene is TRBV4-3, the J gene TRBJ1-1, with 10 bases lining up with TRBD1. The V and J ends lost 1 base and 0 bases, in that order; junction bases with no gene match: 8. Germline V gene sequence: CDR1 LGHNA, CDR2 YSLEER. This CDR3 comprises 18 residues. Written as DNA, the CDR3 is TGCGCCAGCAGCCAAGGGGAAGACAGGGGGCCCATGAACACTGAAGCTTTCTTT. Protein: CASSQGEDRGPMNTEAFF.

This clonotype came up many times. V and J are TRBV6-4 and TRBJ2-1, with TRBD2 identical over 13 bases. Germline V gene lookup returns CDR1 MRHNA and CDR2 SNTAGT. This CDR3 region has 15 residues. V lost 8 bases, J lost 4 bases, and 5 bases stayed unmatched. The CDR3 protein is CASATGLAGYNEQFF. Here the CDR3 DNA reads TGTGCCAGCGCAACGGGACTAGCGGGGTACAATGAGCAGTTCTTC.

This clonotype was detected only a few times. The rearrangement links TRBV12-3 or TRBV12-4 to TRBJ1-2; D call uncertain. The CDR3 consists of 14 residues. Trimming took 7 bases from V and 6 from J, leaving 18 bases between them. The DNA of the CDR3 is TGTGCCAGCACCTTGTCAGAAGGTACCCATGGCTACACCTTC. Translated: CASTLSEGTHGYTF.

V and J are TRBV5-6 and TRBJ1-6; no clear D gene. CDR1 is SGHDT, CDR2 YYEEEE, per germline. V gave up 2 bases and J gave up 9 bases, with 9 bases separating them. This CDR3 is built from 13 residues. This CDR3 is CASSLGWRSPLHF. CDR3 DNA sequence: TGTGCCAGCAGCTTAGGGTGGCGTTCACCCCTCCACTTT. Looking up the rest from reference TRBV5-6 and TRBJ1-6 gives the full variable domain: DAGVTQSPTHLIKTRGQQVTLRCSPKSGHDTVSWYQQALGQGPQFIFQYYEEEERQRGNFPDRFSGHQFPNYSSELNVNALLLGDSALYLCASSLGWRSPLHFGNGTRLTVT.

The chain employs TRBV4-1 and TRBJ1-5; TRBD1 matches 8 bases. The length of the CDR3 is 14 residues. J was trimmed by 4 bases and V by 1 base; bases with no gene match: 0. Germline V lookup: CDR1 MGHRA, CDR2 YSYEKL. CDR3 bases: TGCGCCAGCAGCCAAGGACAGGGGAATCAGCCCCAGCATTTT. This encodes CASSQGQGNQPQHF.

The chain recombines TRBV5-1 with TRBJ2-6, with unresolved D. Deletions cut 5 bases from V and 0 bases from J, with 3 bases between. Germline V gives CDR1 SGHRS, CDR2 YFSETQ. The CDR3 totals 13 residues. CDR3: CASSVSGANVLTF. Here the CDR3 DNA reads TGCGCCAGCAGTGTCTCTGGGGCCAACGTCCTGACTTTC.

Many counts were recorded for this clonotype. The chain couples TRBV20-1 to TRBJ2-7; D tentatively fits TRBD1 or TRBD2 (6 bases each). The length of the CDR3 is 14 residues. V lost 5 bases to trimming and J lost 4 bases, with 18 bases between them. Germline assignment: CDR1 DFQATT and CDR2 SNEGSKA (reference sequence). The CDR3 region is CSAPIAARGYEQYF. The CDR3 bases are TGCAGTGCTCCTATAGCGGCCAGGGGATACGAGCAGTACTTC.

This clonotype was recorded many times. J is TRBJ1-1 and V is TRBV20-1; 7 nucleotides agree with TRBD1. Germline V lookup: CDR1 DFQATT, CDR2 SNEGSKA (reference sequence). The V segment lost 0 bases and the J segment 5 bases; nucleotides outside the gene matches: 9. CDR3 size: 15 residues. For the CDR3, the DNA is TGCAGTGCTAGAGATGAAAACAGGGGAAAAACTGAAGCTTTCTTT. Its protein is CSARDENRGKTEAFF.

This clonotype was detected only a few times. V is TRBV4-1 and J is TRBJ2-3, with TRBD2 identical over 9 bases. This CDR3 is 15 amino acids long. Looked up from germline, CDR1 is MGHRA and CDR2 is YSYEKL. The V gene end was trimmed by 0 bases and the J gene end by 6 bases; junction bases not matched to a gene: 4. This CDR3 reads CASSQDSGSGDTQYF. In DNA, the CDR3 is TGCGCCAGCAGCCAAGATAGCGGGAGTGGCGATACGCAGTATTTT.

Sample share makes this clonotype medium-sized. This chain joins TRBV11-2 and TRBJ2-1, with D unresolved. This CDR3 region has 12 residues. Trimming shortened V by 5 bases and J by 6 bases, and 8 bases separated the two germline ends. CDR1 is SGHAT, CDR2 FQNNGV, per germline. The CDR3 bases are TGTGCCAGCAGCCTAACCCGCAATGAGCAGTTCTTC. It encodes CASSLTRNEQFF. The whole variable domain, remainder taken from reference TRBV11-2 and TRBJ2-1, is EAGVAQSPRYKIIEKRQSVAFWCNPISGHATLYWYQQILGQGPKLLIQFQNNGVVDDSQLPKDRFSAERLKGVDSTLKIQPAKLEDSAVYLCASSLTRNEQFFGPGTRLTVL.

This clonotype was seen just once. The genes are TRBV4-1 and TRBJ2-1; 7 nucleotides line up with TRBD1. CDR1 and CDR2 from the germline V gene are MGHRA and YSYEKL. The J segment lost 5 bases and the V segment lost 5 bases, leaving 12 bases of the junction unmatched. CDR3 length equals 16 residues. The CDR3 coding sequence is TGCGCCAGCAGCTCCCCGGGACAGAGACCGAACAATGAGCAGTTCTTC. It encodes CASSSPGQRPNNEQFF.

This clonotype was seen more than once but under ten times. V is TRBV6-4 and J is TRBJ2-2; 8 nucleotides align to TRBD2. The CDR3 has 13 residues. Germline assignment: CDR1 MRHNA and CDR2 SNTAGT. With 5 bases clipped from V and 4 bases from J, the junction kept 0 bases outside the gene matches. DNA for the CDR3: TGTGCCAGCAGTAGCGGGAGCACCGGGGAGCTGTTTTTT. This translates into CASSSGSTGELFF.

This clonotype was counted many times. The rearrangement joins TRBV7-2 to TRBJ2-5; 9 bases align to TRBD2. CDR3 length equals 15 residues. The J segment lost 4 bases and the V segment lost 5 bases, leaving 8 bases of the junction unmatched. Germline V CDR1 and CDR2: SGHTA, FQGNSA. CDR3 region: CASSLTSGAGETQYF. CDR3 DNA: TGTGCCAGCAGCCTGACTAGCGGAGCCGGAGAGACCCAGTACTTC.

J is TRBJ2-3 and V is TRBV30, with D unresolved. Germline V gene data show CDR1 as GTSNPN and CDR2 as SVGIG (reference sequence). The CDR3 consists of 13 residues. V lost 7 bases to trimming and J lost 0 bases, with 11 bases between them. The CDR3 reads CASEGFSTDTQYF. CDR3 bases: TGTGCCTCCGAAGGGTTTAGCACAGATACGCAGTATTTT. Full variable domain (missing parts from reference TRBV30 and TRBJ2-3): SQTIHQWPATLVQPVGSPLSLECTVEGTSNPNLYWYRQAAGRGLQLLFYSVGIGQISSEVPQNLSASRPQDRQFILSSKKLLLSDSGFYLCASEGFSTDTQYFGPGTRLTVL.

The gene calls are TRBV29-1 and TRBJ2-5, with 8 bases aligning to TRBD1. The CDR3 sequence is 14 residues long. Germline V CDR1 and CDR2: SQVTM, ANQGSEA. Trimming removed 3 bases from V and 1 base from J; junction bases left unmatched: 4. The CDR3 DNA reads as TGCAGCGTTGAGCAGGGGGCGATCCAAGAGACCCAGTACTTC. It translates to CSVEQGAIQETQYF.

This clonotype was seen at least ten times. This chain joins TRBV6-5 and TRBJ2-7, with 7 bases matching TRBD2. CDR3 length equals 13 residues. Germline V gene lookup returns CDR1 MNHEY and CDR2 SVGAGI. V dropped 6 bases and J dropped 3; count of bases not matched to a gene: 5. The chain's CDR3 is CASRPTGGYEQYF. The CDR3 DNA is TGTGCCAGCAGGCCGACGGGGGGCTACGAGCAGTACTTC.

This clonotype has ten or more counts. The J gene is TRBJ2-1, the V gene TRBV7-9; D might be TRBD1 or TRBD2, each matching 6 bases. This CDR3 contains 15 residues. Germline loops: CDR1 SEHNR, CDR2 FQNEAQ (reference sequence). The V end lost 4 bases, the J end lost 4 bases, and 14 bases lay between the germline ends. CDR3 sequence reads: CASSSLRRGYNEQFF. Written as DNA, the CDR3 is TGTGCCAGCAGCTCTCTGAGGAGGGGGTACAATGAGCAGTTCTTC.

The genes are TRBV6-5 and TRBJ1-1; no reliable D call. Per germline, CDR1 MNHEY and CDR2 SVGAGI. Trimming took off 0 bases at V and 1 base at J, with 3 bases between the two ends. This CDR3 region has 13 residues. The CDR3 nucleotides read TGTGCCAGCAGTTACTCCTGGAACACTGAAGCTTTCTTT. It is translated as CASSYSWNTEAFF.

This clonotype was seen repeatedly, ten times or more. The chain combines TRBV7-8 with TRBJ2-3; D gene unclear. CDR3 length: 14 residues. Germline V CDR1 and CDR2: SGHVS, FQNEAQ. V lost 3 bases, J lost 0 bases, and 7 bases lay in between. The CDR3 loop reads CASSFIRSTDTQYF. The DNA for the CDR3 is TGTGCCAGCAGCTTCATCCGGAGCACAGATACGCAGTATTTT. Drawing the rest from reference TRBV7-8 and TRBJ2-3, the complete variable domain is GAGVSQSPRYKVAKRGQDVALRCDPISGHVSLFWYQQALGQGPEFLTYFQNEAQLDKSGLPSDRFFAERPEGSVSTLKIQRTQQEDSAVYLCASSFIRSTDTQYFGPGTRLTVL.

The chain couples TRBV7-8 to TRBJ2-2; D might be TRBD2 (6 bases). The CDR3 spans 13 residues. Germline loops: CDR1 SGHVS, CDR2 FQNEAQ. The V end lost 7 bases, the J end lost 7 bases, and 13 bases lay between the germline ends. CDR3 residues: CASTFLRGGELFF. The CDR3, as DNA: TGTGCCAGCACCTTCCTGCGGGGCGGGGAGCTGTTTTTT.

This clonotype was observed a few times. This chain connects TRBV7-2 to TRBJ2-7; D is uncertain. CDR3 length: 14 residues. CDR1 is SGHTA and CDR2 is FQGNSA in the germline V gene. V was cut by 5 bases and J by 2 bases, with 13 bases left in between. The CDR3 loop is CASSPPYVAYEQYF. The CDR3 region has the DNA TGTGCCAGCAGCCCCCCATATGTCGCCTACGAGCAGTACTTC.

This chain connects TRBV2 to TRBJ2-7; perhaps TRBD1 as D (6 bases). Germline loops: CDR1 SNHLY, CDR2 FYNNEI. There are 13 residues in the CDR3. V was clipped by 6 bases and J by 0 bases, with 9 bases between them. In DNA form, the CDR3 reads TGTGCCAGCAGCAGGGGAGCCTCCTACGAGCAGTACTTC. Protein product: CASSRGASYEQYF. Full variable domain (remainder filled in from reference TRBV2 and TRBJ2-7): EPEVTQTPSHQVTQMGQEVILRCVPISNHLYFYWYRQILGQKVEFLVSFYNNEISEKSEIFDDQFSVERPDGSNFTLKIRSTKLEDSAMYFCASSRGASYEQYFGPGTRLTVT.

This chain joins TRBV7-9 and TRBJ1-1, with 7 positions matching TRBD1. Trimming at V came to 5 bases and at J to 7 bases, leaving 4 bases not matched to a gene. CDR1 and CDR2 (germline): SEHNR, FQNEAQ (reference sequence). There are 12 residues in the CDR3. The CDR3 nucleotides read TGTGCCAGCAGCAGGGGGGACAGTGAAGCTTTCTTT. Protein: CASSRGDSEAFF.

This clonotype was detected only a few times. This rearrangement joins TRBV7-2 to TRBJ2-5, with D tentatively TRBD1 (6 bases). This CDR3 comprises 15 residues. Germline CDR1 SGHTA, CDR2 FQGNSA. V shed 1 base and J shed 5 bases, with 14 bases lying between them. CDR3 nucleotide sequence: TGTGCCAGCAGCTTAGACAACAGGGTGGTGGAGACCCAGTACTTC. It translates to CASSLDNRVVETQYF.

A few counts support this clonotype. V usage is TRBV9 and J usage is TRBJ1-6, with D unclear. V was pared by 0 bases and J by 8 bases, with 6 bases between. Germline V gene lookup returns CDR1 SGDLS and CDR2 YYNGEE. The CDR3 consists of 13 residues. CDR3 in DNA: TGTGCCAGCAGCGTAGCGAGGGATTCACCCCTCCACTTT. It specifies CASSVARDSPLHF.

The genes are TRBV6-5 and TRBJ1-3; unclear D gene. In germline, CDR1 is MNHEY, CDR2 SVGAGI. V was pared by 4 bases and J by 0 bases, with 13 bases between. The CDR3 contains 16 residues. CDR3 in DNA: TGTGCCAGCAGTTCAAGGGAATTCATCTCTGGAAACACCATATATTTT. Protein product: CASSSREFISGNTIYF.

The chain has TRBV20-1 and TRBJ2-5; D gene unclear. This CDR3 contains 16 residues. Trimming left V 3 bases short and J 5 bases short, with 22 bases between. The germline V gene has CDR1 DFQATT and CDR2 SNEGSKA (reference sequence). The CDR3 DNA reads TGCAGTGCTAGCCGAGAGCCGATTATGGGGTCGGAGACCCAGTACTTC. Translating gives CSASREPIMGSETQYF.

This chain links TRBV18 with TRBJ1-1; D is undetermined. Germline V gene lookup returns CDR1 KGHSH and CDR2 LQKENI. The CDR3 contains 15 residues. With 6 bases removed from V and 3 bases from J, the gap between germline ends came to 17 bases. Written as DNA, the CDR3 is TGTGCCAGCTCCCAACTCCCCCCCGCCGACACTGAAGCTTTCTTT. Its protein product is CASSQLPPADTEAFF.